Described below is a single T cell receptor beta chain sequence and its context. Its specificity is not known. The V end lost 0 bases, the J end lost 4 bases, and 10 bases lay between the germline ends. This CDR3 has 16 amino acids. Germline values: CDR1 LGHNA, CDR2 YSLEER. This entry belongs to a study of CD8 T cells in ankylosing spondylitis. Molecular-barcoded quantitative 5'-RACE produced these TCR beta libraries. One entry per CDR3 protein results from TCRdb running MiXCR on the 5' RACE reads. The top ten hold about 6.9% of the sample, which has 200,000 to 250,000 distinct CDR3 sequences, roughly 25% seen once. Study observations and caveats: The study identified a TCR beta motif of under ten highly homologous variants that appeared characteristic of ankylosing spondylitis blood. Existing reports had already noted some motif variants in reactive arthritis synovial fluid and blood.

The V call is TRBV4-3, the J call TRBJ1-6, with a possible D match to TRBD1 (5 bases). The sequencing input was blood, either unsorted or a sorted T cell fraction (not recorded which). This receptor was identified in a male donor with ankylosing spondylitis or in good health (not recorded which). CDR3 DNA sequence: TGCGCCAGCAGCCAAGAGGAGGCAGGGTATAATTCACCCCTCCACTTT. This codes for CASSQEEAGYNSPLHF.